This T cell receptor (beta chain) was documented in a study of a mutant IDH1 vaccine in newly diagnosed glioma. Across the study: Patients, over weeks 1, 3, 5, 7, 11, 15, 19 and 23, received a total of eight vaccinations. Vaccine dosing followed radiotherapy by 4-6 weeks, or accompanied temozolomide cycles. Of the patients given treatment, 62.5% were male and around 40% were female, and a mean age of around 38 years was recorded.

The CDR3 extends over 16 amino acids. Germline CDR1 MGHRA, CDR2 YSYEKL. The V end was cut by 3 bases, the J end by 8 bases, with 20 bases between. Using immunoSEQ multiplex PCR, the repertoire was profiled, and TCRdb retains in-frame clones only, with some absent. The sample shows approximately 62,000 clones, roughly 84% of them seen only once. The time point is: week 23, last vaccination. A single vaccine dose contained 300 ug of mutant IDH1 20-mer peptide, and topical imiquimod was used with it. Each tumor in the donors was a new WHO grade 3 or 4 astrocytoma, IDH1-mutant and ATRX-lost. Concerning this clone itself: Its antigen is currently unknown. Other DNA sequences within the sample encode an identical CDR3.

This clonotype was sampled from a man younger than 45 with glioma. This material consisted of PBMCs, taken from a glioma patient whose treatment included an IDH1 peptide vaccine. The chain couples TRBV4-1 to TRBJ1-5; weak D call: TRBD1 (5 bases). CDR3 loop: CASSHIARERGEPQHF. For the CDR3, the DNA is TGCGCCAGCAGCCACATCGCCCGGGAACGGGGGGAGCCCCAGCATTTT.